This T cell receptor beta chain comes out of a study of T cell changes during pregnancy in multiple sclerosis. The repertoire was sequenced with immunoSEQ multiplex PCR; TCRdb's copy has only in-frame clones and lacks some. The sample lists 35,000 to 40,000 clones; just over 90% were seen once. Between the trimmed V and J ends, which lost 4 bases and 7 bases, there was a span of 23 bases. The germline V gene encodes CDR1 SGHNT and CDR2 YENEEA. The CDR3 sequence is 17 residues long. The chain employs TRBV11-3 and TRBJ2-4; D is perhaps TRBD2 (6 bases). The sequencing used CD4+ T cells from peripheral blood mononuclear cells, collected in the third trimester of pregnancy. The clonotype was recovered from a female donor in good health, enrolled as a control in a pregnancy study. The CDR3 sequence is CASSSSRDAGRGNIQYF. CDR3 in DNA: TGTGCCAGCAGCTCCTCCCGGGACGCGGGTCGGGGGAACATTCAGTACTTC.